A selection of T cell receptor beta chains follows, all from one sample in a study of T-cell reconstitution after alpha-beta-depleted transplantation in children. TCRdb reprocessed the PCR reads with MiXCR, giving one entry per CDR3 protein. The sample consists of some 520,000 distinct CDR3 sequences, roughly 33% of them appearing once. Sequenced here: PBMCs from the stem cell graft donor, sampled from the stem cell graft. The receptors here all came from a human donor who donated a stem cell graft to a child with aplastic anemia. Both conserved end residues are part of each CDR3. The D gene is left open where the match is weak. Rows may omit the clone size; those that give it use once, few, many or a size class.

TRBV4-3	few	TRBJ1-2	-	TGCGCCAGCAGCCAAGATTGGACAGATTTTGGCTACACCTTC	CASSQDWTDFGYTF
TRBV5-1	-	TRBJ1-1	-	TGCGCCAGCAGCAAGGACTCGAACACTGAAGCTTTCTTT	CASSKDSNTEAFF
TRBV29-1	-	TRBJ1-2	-	TGCAGCGTTGCTCCGACTTCGTATGGCTACACCTTC	CSVAPTSYGYTF
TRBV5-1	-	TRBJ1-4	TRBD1	TGCGCCAGCAATACCGGGACAGGTCCCGAAAAACTGTTTTTT	CASNTGTGPEKLFF
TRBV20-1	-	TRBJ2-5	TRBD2	TGCAGTGCTAGAGGTGCTAGCGGGAGGTTTATGGAGACCCAGTACTTC	CSARGASGRFMETQYF
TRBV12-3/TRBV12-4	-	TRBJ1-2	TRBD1	TGTGCCAGCAGTTTAGCGGGGACAGCGAACTATGGCTACACCTTC	CASSLAGTANYGYTF
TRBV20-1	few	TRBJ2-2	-	TGCAGTGCCGCCGCAATTTTCAGGGGCTCGGGCACCGGGGAGCTGTTTTTT	CSAAAIFRGSGTGELFF
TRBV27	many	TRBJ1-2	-	TGTGCCAGCAGTTTGGGGGTCAACTATGGCTACACCTTC	CASSLGVNYGYTF
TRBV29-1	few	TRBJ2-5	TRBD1	TGCAGCGAGAGAGGGACAGGACAAGAGACCCAGTACTTC	CSERGTGQETQYF
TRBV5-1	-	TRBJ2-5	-	TGCGCCAGCAGCCCACGAGCTGGGAGCATCCAAGAGACCCAGTACTTC	CASSPRAGSIQETQYF
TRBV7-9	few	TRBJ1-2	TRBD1	TGTGCCAGCAGCTTAGTACCAGGGGGCGATGGCTACACCTTC	CASSLVPGGDGYTF
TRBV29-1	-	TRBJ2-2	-	TGCAGCGTTGAACGGTTAGGGAGACCCGGGGAGCTGTTTTTT	CSVERLGRPGELFF
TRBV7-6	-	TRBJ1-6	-	TGTGCCAGCAGCTTCGCCAATTCACCCCTCCACTTT	CASSFANSPLHF
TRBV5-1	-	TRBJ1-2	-	TGCGCCAGCAGCTTGTCGGCAGGGCTAGGAGGCTACACCTTC	CASSLSAGLGGYTF
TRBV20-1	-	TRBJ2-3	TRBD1	TGCAGTGCCCCCCCGGGACAGGGTATGAAAGATACGCAGTATTTT	CSAPPGQGMKDTQYF
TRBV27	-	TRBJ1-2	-	TGTGCCAGCAGACCCATGGAGAGACACATTTATGGCTACACCTTC	CASRPMERHIYGYTF
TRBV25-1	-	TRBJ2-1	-	TGTGCCAGCAGTAACCCCGGGGGAGGTGAGCAGTTCTTC	CASSNPGGGEQFF
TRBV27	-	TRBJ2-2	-	TGTGCCAGCAGTAAACTCGGGGTGGCAGGGAACACCGGGGAGCTGTTTTTT	CASSKLGVAGNTGELFF
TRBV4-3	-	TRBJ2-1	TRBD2	TGCGCCAGCAGCCAAGTGGGGGGGAGGGCTGGCAATGAGCAGTTCTTC	CASSQVGGRAGNEQFF
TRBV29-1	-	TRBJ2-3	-	TGCAGCGTTGGAGAGGCGGGCCGATTGGATACGCAGTATTTT	CSVGEAGRLDTQYF
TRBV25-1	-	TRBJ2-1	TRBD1	TGTGCCAGCAGGGGATTGGGACAGGGCTCCTACAATGAGCAGTTCTTC	CASRGLGQGSYNEQFF
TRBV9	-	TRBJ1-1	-	TGTGCCAGCAGCGAATTTCCGGGACAAGAAGCTTTCTTT	CASSEFPGQEAFF
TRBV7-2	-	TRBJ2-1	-	TGTGCCAGCAGCTTAGGCAGGGCCTACAATGAGCAGTTCTTC	CASSLGRAYNEQFF
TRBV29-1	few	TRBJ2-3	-	TGCAGCGCTAATAAGGGGGGCACAGATACGCAGTATTTT	CSANKGGTDTQYF
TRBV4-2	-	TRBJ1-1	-	TGTGCCAGCAGCCAAGAGGACGGGACTGAAGCTTTCTTT	CASSQEDGTEAFF
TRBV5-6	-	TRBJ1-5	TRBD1	TGTGCCAGCAGCGCCGGACAGGCCAGGCCCCAGCATTTT	CASSAGQARPQHF
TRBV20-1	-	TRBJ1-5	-	TGCAGTTTGGGTAGGGTAGGGCAGCCCCAGCATTTT	CSLGRVGQPQHF
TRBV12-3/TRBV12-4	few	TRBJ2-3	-	TGTGCCAGCAGGAGGGGATACACAGATACGCAGTATTTT	CASRRGYTDTQYF
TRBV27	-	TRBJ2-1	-	TGTGCCAGCAGTTTAGCGGATCGCTACAATGAGCAGTTCTTC	CASSLADRYNEQFF
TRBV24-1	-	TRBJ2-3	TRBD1	TGTGCCACCAGTGACTACAGGGGGCCCGACGGCACAGATACGCAGTATTTT	CATSDYRGPDGTDTQYF
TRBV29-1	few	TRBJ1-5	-	TGCAGCGTTGGGGAGGGGGGCTCTCAGCCCCAGCATTTT	CSVGEGGSQPQHF
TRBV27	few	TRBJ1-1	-	TGTGCCAGCAGTTTATCGTCGGAGAACACTGAAGCTTTCTTT	CASSLSSENTEAFF
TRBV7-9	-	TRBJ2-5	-	TGTGCCAGCAGCTTAGGGGTCGGCGGATCCCAAGAGACCCAGTACTTC	CASSLGVGGSQETQYF
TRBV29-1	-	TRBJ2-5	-	TGCAGCGTTGAAGACCGAATAAAAGAGACCCAGTACTTC	CSVEDRIKETQYF
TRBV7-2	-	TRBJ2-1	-	TGTGCCAGCAGCCCGCAACAGGACTGGGCTACAAATGAGCAGTTCTTC	CASSPQQDWATNEQFF
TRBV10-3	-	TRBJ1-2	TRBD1	TGTGCCATCAGCGCGGGACAGGGCTTTAACTATGGCTACACCTTC	CAISAGQGFNYGYTF
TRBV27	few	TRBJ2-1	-	TGTGCCAGTAATCCTTTAAGTGGCTTGCCTTCCTACAATGAGCAGTTCTTC	CASNPLSGLPSYNEQFF
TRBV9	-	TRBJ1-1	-	TGTGCCAGCAGCCGCCCCGGGGTCAACACTGAAGCTTTCTTT	CASSRPGVNTEAFF
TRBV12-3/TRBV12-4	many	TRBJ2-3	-	TGTGCCAGCAGTTTCAGCGGGAGCACAGATACGCAGTATTTT	CASSFSGSTDTQYF
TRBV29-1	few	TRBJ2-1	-	TGCAGCGTCAGAAGGGTGGGCTCCTACAATGAGCAGTTCTTC	CSVRRVGSYNEQFF
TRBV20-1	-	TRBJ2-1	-	TGCAGTGCTAGGCGAGTATACAATGAGCAGTTCTTC	CSARRVYNEQFF
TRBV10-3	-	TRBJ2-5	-	TGTGCCATCAGTGAGGCTAGCCGTGAGACCCAGTACTTC	CAISEASRETQYF